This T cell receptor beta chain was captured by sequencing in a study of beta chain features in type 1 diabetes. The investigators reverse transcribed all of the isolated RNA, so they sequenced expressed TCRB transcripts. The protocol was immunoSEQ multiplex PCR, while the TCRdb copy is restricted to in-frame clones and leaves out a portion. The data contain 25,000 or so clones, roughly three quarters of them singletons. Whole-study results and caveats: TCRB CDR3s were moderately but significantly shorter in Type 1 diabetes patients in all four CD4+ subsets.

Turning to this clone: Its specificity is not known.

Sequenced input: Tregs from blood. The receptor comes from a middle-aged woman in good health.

The CDR3, as DNA: TGTGCCAGTAGTATAGGTGAGGGGACAGGGCTTACTGAAGCTTTCTTT. Protein: CASSIGEGTGLTEAFF. J is TRBJ1-1 and V is TRBV19, with 9 nucleotides matching TRBD1. V was pared by 1 base and J by 5 bases, with 8 bases of the junction left unmatched. The germline gives CDR1 LNHDA, CDR2 SQIVND (reference sequence). CDR3 size: 16 residues.